A single sample is the source of the 12 T cell receptor beta chains below, sequenced in a study of shared clonotypes between healthy human individuals. Measured with immunoSEQ multiplex PCR; TCRdb has only the in-frame clones, and not every one. The repertoire holds about 2.3 million clones, with roughly 92% as singletons. The sequenced material came from naive CD4+ T cells from PBMCs. Subset denoted: CD45RA+ positively selected. These TCRs come from a man between 18 and 29 years old in good health. Some clones in this sample may be carry-over from other donors' samples.

This chain joins TRBV7-2 and TRBJ2-3, with no clear D. This CDR3 contains 15 residues. Germline V gene sequence: CDR1 SGHTA, CDR2 FQGNSA. The V gene lost 0 bases and the J gene lost 0 bases, with 7 bases spanning the gap. The CDR3 protein is CASSLALGSTDTQYF. CDR3 bases: TGTGCCAGCAGCTTAGCGCTTGGGAGCACAGATACGCAGTATTTT.

This sequence joins TRBV6-4 and TRBJ2-7, with TRBD1 as a possible D gene (6 bases). V was trimmed by 10 bases and J by 0 bases, leaving 22 bases between them. This CDR3 is built from 16 residues. CDR1 and CDR2 from the germline V gene are MRHNA and SNTAGT. The CDR3, as DNA: TGTGCCAACTCTCGCCAGAACAGGGAAACCTCCTACGAGCAGTACTTC. Translated: CANSRQNRETSYEQYF.

With regard to this clone: This CDR3 is also generated by other DNA sequences in the sample. The rearrangement links TRBV5-1 to TRBJ2-1, with D tentatively TRBD1 (6 bases). Trimming stripped 0 bases from V and 0 bases from J, with 10 bases between. The CDR3 consists of 16 residues. The germline gives CDR1 SGHRS, CDR2 YFSETQ. Written as DNA, the CDR3 is TGCGCCAGCAGCTTGGAGGGGGTGAGCTCCTACAATGAGCAGTTCTTC. Protein: CASSLEGVSSYNEQFF.

V usage is TRBV18 and J usage is TRBJ2-7; TRBD2 is a possible D gene (6 bases). CDR3 length: 16 amino acids. CDR1 and CDR2 from the germline V gene are KGHSH and LQKENI. The germline V and J ends were trimmed by 2 bases and 0 bases, with 14 bases remaining between them. The CDR3 reads CASSPYGTHSSYEQYF. In DNA, the CDR3 is TGTGCCAGCTCACCATACGGGACTCACAGCTCCTACGAGCAGTACTTC.

The chain uses TRBV28 and TRBJ2-7; a possible D gene is TRBD1 (6 bases). Germline V gives CDR1 MDHEN, CDR2 SYDVKM. Trimming took off 7 bases at V and 7 bases at J, with 14 bases between the two ends. This CDR3 has 12 amino acids. CDR3 DNA sequence: TGTGCCAGCACCGCCCCAGGGGATGAGCAGTACTTC. Translated: CASTAPGDEQYF.

This clone showed up just a few times. Other nucleotide sequences in the sample specify the same CDR3. The chain carries TRBV18 and TRBJ2-7; D unclear. Germline V gene lookup returns CDR1 KGHSH and CDR2 LQKENI. The CDR3 loop spans 13 amino acids. Trimming shortened V by 0 bases and J by 0 bases, and 3 bases separated the two germline ends. In DNA, the CDR3 is TGTGCCAGCTCACCACCAAGCTCCTACGAGCAGTACTTC. This sequence encodes CASSPPSSYEQYF.

The genes are TRBV18 and TRBJ2-2, with 13 bases identical to TRBD2. The junction had 8 bases not matched to a gene; V was cut back by 4 bases and J by 6 bases. Germline assignment: CDR1 KGHSH and CDR2 LQKENI. The CDR3 covers 17 residues. The CDR3 sequence: CASSQNRLAGGSGELFF. The DNA for the CDR3 is TGTGCCAGCTCACAAAATCGACTAGCGGGAGGATCCGGGGAGCTGTTTTTT.

On this clone itself: Within the sample, other DNA sequences also encode this same CDR3. The chain links TRBV11-2 to TRBJ2-7; D is undetermined. Germline CDR1 SGHAT, CDR2 FQNNGV. CDR3 size: 14 residues. V shed 0 bases and J shed 0 bases, with 6 bases lying between them. CDR3 amino acids: CASSLERSSYEQYF. For the CDR3, the DNA is TGTGCCAGCAGCTTAGAGCGGAGCTCCTACGAGCAGTACTTC.

J is TRBJ2-1 and V is TRBV15; D might be TRBD2 (6 bases). The CDR3 has 17 residues. Germline CDR1 LNHNV, CDR2 YYDKDF (reference sequence). Trimming removed 0 bases from V and 5 bases from J, with 17 bases in between. CDR3 coding DNA: TGTGCCACCAGCAGAGATAGGTTAGGGACTGGAGACAATGAGCAGTTCTTC. It translates to CATSRDRLGTGDNEQFF.

V and J are TRBV7-9 and TRBJ2-2; tentatively, D is TRBD1 (6 bases). The CDR3 consists of 14 residues. Germline CDR1 reads SEHNR; CDR2 reads FQNEAQ (reference sequence). V lost 3 bases and J lost 5, with 10 bases in between. The CDR3 nucleotides read TGTGCCAGCAGCTTCGACAGGTGGACCGGGGAGCTGTTTTTT. This encodes CASSFDRWTGELFF.

This clone was observed a single time. At one end, the junction sequence differs from germline, possibly due to a read error. CDR3 amino acids: CASSLFGQGQNIQCF. CDR3 nucleotide sequence: TGTGCCAGCAGCTTGTTCGGGCAGGGACAAAACATTCAGTGCTTC. The V call is TRBV5-1, the J call TRBJ2-4; a possible D gene is TRBD1 (6 bases). CDR1 is SGHRS, CDR2 YFSETQ, per germline. The CDR3 totals 15 residues.

The V call is TRBV9, the J call TRBJ2-5, with a possible D match to TRBD1 (5 bases). This CDR3 has 16 residues. The V end lost 0 bases, the J end lost 4 bases, and 16 bases lay between the germline ends. Per the germline V gene, CDR1 is SGDLS and CDR2 is YYNGEE. DNA for the CDR3: TGTGCCAGCAGCGTAGCCGATAGTGTGGGGCCAGAGACCCAGTACTTC. It yields the protein CASSVADSVGPETQYF.